These 24 T cell receptor beta chains share one sample of origin, sequenced in a study of cytomegalovirus exposure and HLA in healthy donors. The primer mix had 60 Vbeta and 13 Jbeta primers. Repertoires were generated with immunoSEQ multiplex PCR, while TCRdb's copy carries only in-frame clones and drops some. The sample yields roughly 180,000 clones, 84% seen once. Specimen: PBMCs. Receptors originate from a girl between 5 and 17 years old in good health and CMV-seropositive.

This chain connects TRBV30 to TRBJ2-1; maybe TRBD2 (6 bases). Germline assignment: CDR1 GTSNPN and CDR2 SVGIG (reference sequence). The CDR3 loop spans 16 amino acids. The V end was cut by 3 bases, the J end by 0 bases, with 15 bases between. CDR3 sequence (DNA): TGTGCCTGGAGCGGGACTTTTTTGAGCTCCTACAATGAGCAGTTCTTC. Amino acids: CAWSGTFLSSYNEQFF. Combining the CDR3 with reference TRBV30 and TRBJ2-1 gives the whole variable domain SQTIHQWPATLVQPVGSPLSLECTVEGTSNPNLYWYRQAAGRGLQLLFYSVGIGQISSEVPQNLSASRPQDRQFILSSKKLLLSDSGFYLCAWSGTFLSSYNEQFFGPGTRLTVL.

The V gene is TRBV27, the J gene TRBJ2-1; D possibly corresponds to TRBD2 (7 bases). Between the trimmed V and J ends, which lost 2 bases and 4 bases, there was a span of 12 bases. Germline assignment: CDR1 MNHEY and CDR2 SMNVEV (reference sequence). This CDR3 contains 15 residues. The CDR3 DNA is TGTGCCAGCAGTTTAGAGGGGGGGCGATACAATGAGCAGTTCTTC. Its protein product is CASSLEGGRYNEQFF.

This clone was recorded once. V and J are TRBV28 and TRBJ2-5, with 10 bases that match TRBD2. Per germline, CDR1 MDHEN and CDR2 SYDVKM. This CDR3 has 15 residues. V was pared by 5 bases and J by 4 bases, with 7 bases of the junction left unmatched. Here the CDR3 reads CASSPRASGGETQYF. The CDR3 DNA follows: TGTGCCAGCAGTCCCCGGGCTAGCGGGGGAGAGACCCAGTACTTC.

The CDR3 protein is CASSEWQALNTEAFF. In DNA, the CDR3 is TGTGCCAGCAGTGAATGGCAGGCTCTGAACACTGAAGCTTTCTTT. This sequence joins TRBV25-1 and TRBJ1-1; D gene unclear. Germline assignment: CDR1 MGHDK and CDR2 SYGVNS. V was shortened by 1 base and J by 0 bases, with 9 bases between the two germline ends. CDR3 length equals 15 residues.

The rearrangement links TRBV5-6 to TRBJ1-3; D gene uncertain. CDR1 is SGHDT and CDR2 is YYEEEE in the germline V gene. V was trimmed by 4 bases and J by 1 base, leaving 12 bases between them. The CDR3 consists of 15 residues. CDR3 protein: CASSAPVRSGNTIYF. DNA of the CDR3: TGTGCCAGCAGCGCTCCGGTGAGGTCTGGAAACACCATATATTTT. The whole variable domain, filled in from reference TRBV5-6 and TRBJ1-3, reads DAGVTQSPTHLIKTRGQQVTLRCSPKSGHDTVSWYQQALGQGPQFIFQYYEEEERQRGNFPDRFSGHQFPNYSSELNVNALLLGDSALYLCASSAPVRSGNTIYFGEGSWLTVV.

V usage is TRBV11-2 and J usage is TRBJ1-6; a weak D match, TRBD1 (5 bases). The germline CDR1 and CDR2 sequences are SGHAT and FQNNGV. CDR3 size: 14 residues. With 4 bases removed from V and 6 bases from J, the gap between germline ends came to 10 bases. The DNA for the CDR3 is TGTGCCAGCAGCTCGCAGGGCGGTAATTCACCCCTCCACTTT. This translates into CASSSQGGNSPLHF.

The chain carries TRBV4-1 and TRBJ2-7; 12 positions match TRBD1. The CDR3 runs to 16 residues. Germline-derived CDR1 and CDR2 are MGHRA and YSYEKL. After removal of 2 bases from V and 3 bases from J, the junction contained 5 bases not matched to a gene. The CDR3 spells CASSQPRDRGLYEQYF. Here the CDR3 DNA reads TGCGCCAGCAGCCAACCTCGGGACAGGGGGCTCTACGAGCAGTACTTC.

The V and J genes are TRBV6-1 and TRBJ1-1, with D tentatively TRBD1 (5 bases). Trimming cost V 0 bases and J 0 bases, with 8 bases left between them. The CDR3 loop spans 15 amino acids. Germline values: CDR1 MNHNS, CDR2 SASEGT. The CDR3 here is CASSEAGGMNTEAFF. In DNA, the CDR3 is TGTGCCAGCAGTGAAGCGGGGGGGATGAACACTGAAGCTTTCTTT.

This clone occurred once. The gene calls are TRBV19 and TRBJ1-2, with 9 bases fitting TRBD1. Germline CDR1 is LNHDA and CDR2 is SQIVND (reference sequence). The V gene end was trimmed by 3 bases and the J gene end by 8 bases; junction bases not matched to a gene: 4. The CDR3 covers 13 residues. The chain's CDR3 is CASSIGQGLGYTF. DNA for the CDR3: TGTGCCAGTAGTATTGGACAGGGGCTCGGCTACACCTTC.

The rearrangement joins TRBV9 to TRBJ1-2, with D perhaps TRBD1 (6 bases). Deletions cut 3 bases from V and 4 bases from J, with 10 bases between. This CDR3 has 13 amino acids. Germline V gene lookup returns CDR1 SGDLS and CDR2 YYNGEE. The CDR3 DNA follows: TGTGCCAGCAGCGCCCCACAGGGCTATGGCTACACCTTC. Protein product: CASSAPQGYGYTF.

This clone was detected only a few times. The V call is TRBV6-1, the J call TRBJ2-3; D gene unclear. The CDR3 covers 13 residues. Per the germline V gene, CDR1 is MNHNS and CDR2 is SASEGT. V was trimmed by 8 bases and J by 3 bases, leaving 12 bases between them. The CDR3 DNA is TGTGCCAGCTTTTCGGTGAGGACAGATACGCAGTATTTT. It codes for CASFSVRTDTQYF.

The genes are TRBV5-5 and TRBJ2-7; 10 bases map to TRBD2. CDR1 is SGHKS, CDR2 YYEKEE, per germline (reference sequence). The CDR3 consists of 16 residues. J was trimmed by 6 bases and V by 4 bases; bases with no gene match: 13. CDR3 sequence: CASSPSVASGGPEQYF. In DNA form, the CDR3 reads TGTGCCAGCAGCCCATCGGTGGCTAGCGGGGGCCCCGAGCAGTACTTC.

CDR3 amino acids: CASSYQRGLQEKLFF. CDR3 DNA: TGTGCCAGCAGTTACCAGAGGGGGCTACAAGAAAAACTGTTTTTT. The chain recombines TRBV6-6 with TRBJ1-4; 7 bases map to TRBD1. Looked up from germline, CDR1 is MNHNY and CDR2 is SVGAGI (reference sequence). Trimming at V came to 2 bases and at J to 8 bases, leaving 8 bases not matched to a gene. CDR3 size: 15 residues.

This chain connects TRBV4-1 to TRBJ1-5; D uncertain. Trimming stripped 6 bases from V and 3 bases from J, with 9 bases between. The germline gives CDR1 MGHRA, CDR2 YSYEKL. This CDR3 has 13 amino acids. As DNA, the CDR3 is TGCGCCAGCAGTTCCAACAACAATCAGCCCCAGCATTTT. It translates to CASSSNNNQPQHF.

The genes are TRBV7-8 and TRBJ2-7, with 7 bases identical to TRBD2. The V gene's germline CDR1 is SGHVS and CDR2 FQNEAQ. V was pared by 8 bases and J by 4 bases, with 5 bases of the junction left unmatched. The CDR3 consists of 12 residues. The CDR3 nucleotides are TGTGCCAGCCTGTTGGGGGGGTACGAGCAGTACTTC. Translation: CASLLGGYEQYF.

This chain joins TRBV7-9 and TRBJ2-1; possible D gene TRBD2, 5 bases. The CDR3 has 14 residues. The germline V gene encodes CDR1 SEHNR and CDR2 FQNEAQ (reference sequence). The V and J ends lost 4 bases and 7 bases respectively, with 14 bases between them. The chain's CDR3 is CASSSVAQRNEQFF. DNA for the CDR3: TGTGCCAGCAGCTCCGTAGCCCAGCGGAATGAGCAGTTCTTC.

This chain links TRBV2 with TRBJ2-1; 10 bases line up with TRBD2. After removal of 4 bases from V and 0 bases from J, the junction contained 12 bases not matched to a gene. The germline V gene encodes CDR1 SNHLY and CDR2 FYNNEI. The CDR3 runs to 19 residues. CDR3 amino acids: CASSVPLRSGGSSYNEQFF. The CDR3 DNA follows: TGTGCCAGCAGTGTCCCCTTACGTAGCGGGGGGAGCTCCTACAATGAGCAGTTCTTC. Full variable domain (rest looked up from reference TRBV2 and TRBJ2-1): EPEVTQTPSHQVTQMGQEVILRCVPISNHLYFYWYRQILGQKVEFLVSFYNNEISEKSEIFDDQFSVERPDGSNFTLKIRSTKLEDSAMYFCASSVPLRSGGSSYNEQFFGPGTRLTVL.

The chain uses TRBV6-1 and TRBJ2-7; perhaps TRBD1 as D (6 bases). Per germline, CDR1 MNHNS and CDR2 SASEGT. CDR3 size: 14 residues. Trimming removed 6 bases at V and 2 bases at J, with 14 bases between. The CDR3 region is CASRIAGDTYEQYF. The CDR3 nucleotides are TGTGCCAGCAGAATAGCCGGGGACACCTACGAGCAGTACTTC.

This clone was detected once. The rearrangement uses TRBV6-1 and TRBJ2-1, with D perhaps matching TRBD2 (6 bases). There are 15 residues in the CDR3. V was trimmed by 6 bases and J by 0 bases, leaving 12 bases between them. Germline CDR1 reads MNHNS; CDR2 reads SASEGT. CDR3 coding DNA: TGTGCCAGCAGGGCGGGGAGAAGCTCCTACAATGAGCAGTTCTTC. It yields the protein CASRAGRSSYNEQFF.

This clone was detected once. The V and J genes are TRBV5-4 and TRBJ2-7; perhaps TRBD1 as D (5 bases). Per germline, CDR1 SGHNT and CDR2 YYREEE (reference sequence). The CDR3 covers 16 residues. Trimming cost V 0 bases and J 1 base, with 14 bases left between them. DNA of the CDR3: TGTGCCAGCAGCTTGGCCAAAGGACAAAATTCCTACGAGCAGTACTTC. This translates into CASSLAKGQNSYEQYF.

The V gene is TRBV28, the J gene TRBJ1-5; tentative D call: TRBD1 (5 bases). Looked up from germline, CDR1 is MDHEN and CDR2 is SYDVKM. The CDR3 length is 19 residues. The V gene lost 7 bases and the J gene lost 0 bases, with 25 bases spanning the gap. The CDR3 region is CASTPGGALKARSNQPQHF. The CDR3 region has the DNA TGTGCCAGCACTCCTGGAGGGGCCCTTAAAGCCCGTAGCAATCAGCCCCAGCATTTT.

This chain links TRBV29-1 with TRBJ1-2; 10 bases match TRBD1. This CDR3 is built from 14 residues. The germline V gene encodes CDR1 SQVTM and CDR2 ANQGSEA. V shed 6 bases, J shed 3 bases, and the junction held 7 bases outside the gene matches. In nucleotides, the CDR3 is TGCAGCGTAGCCCCAGGGACAGGGGACTATGGCTACACCTTC. Encoded protein: CSVAPGTGDYGYTF.

The chain combines TRBV7-9 with TRBJ2-3; perhaps TRBD1 as D (7 bases). Trimming pared 5 bases from V and 2 bases from J, leaving 17 bases between. The germline CDR1 and CDR2 sequences are SEHNR and FQNEAQ (reference sequence). The CDR3 covers 16 residues. As DNA, the CDR3 is TGTGCCAGCAGCCCTAGGGGGGACAGAGCCACAGATACGCAGTATTTT. It translates to CASSPRGDRATDTQYF.

The V call is TRBV4-1, the J call TRBJ1-2; TRBD1 agrees at 12 bases. The V and J ends lost 3 bases and 4 bases, in that order; junction bases with no gene match: 15. Germline V gene data show CDR1 as MGHRA and CDR2 as YSYEKL. The CDR3 is made up of 19 amino acids. CDR3 in DNA: TGCGCCAGCAGCCACCCAAGCCGGGACAGGGGGCGTCAGGGCTATGGCTACACCTTC. This sequence encodes CASSHPSRDRGRQGYGYTF.